The 30 T cell receptor beta chains given below trace back to one sample, sequenced in a study of shared clonotypes between healthy human individuals. CD45RO-negative, CCR7-positively selected cells formed the naive CD8 fraction, excluding terminally differentiated effector memory CD45RA+ cells. Sequencing was performed with immunoSEQ multiplex PCR; in TCRdb, only in-frame clones are kept and a portion is missing. Counted here are roughly 850,000 clones, 90% to 98% occurring once; the ten biggest clones make up roughly 0.23%. The sample consisted of naive CD8+ T cells sorted from blood. The receptors derive from a man aged 25-40 years in good health.

The V call is TRBV28, the J call TRBJ2-5; 9 nucleotides line up with TRBD2. The CDR3 totals 19 residues. Trimming cost V 3 bases and J 2 bases; bases outside gene matches: 16. CDR1 and CDR2 (germline): MDHEN, SYDVKM. DNA of the CDR3: TGTGCCAGCAGTTTTACGGCGGGAGGGCCAGAATGGAAGCAAGAGACCCAGTACTTC. This gives the protein CASSFTAGGPEWKQETQYF.

The J gene is TRBJ2-1, the V gene TRBV14; possibly TRBD1 or TRBD2 for D (5 bases each). The V and J ends lost 0 bases and 7 bases respectively, with 16 bases between them. CDR1 and CDR2 from the germline V gene are SGHDN and FVKESK. The CDR3 runs to 16 residues. The CDR3 sequence is CASSQDTGLAWNEQFF. The CDR3 coding sequence is TGTGCCAGCAGCCAAGATACGGGGCTAGCCTGGAATGAGCAGTTCTTC. Full variable domain (missing parts from reference TRBV14 and TRBJ2-1): EAGVTQFPSHSVIEKGQTVTLRCDPISGHDNLYWYRRVMGKEIKFLLHFVKESKQDESGMPNNRFLAERTGGTYSTLKVQPAELEDSGVYFCASSQDTGLAWNEQFFGPGTRLTVL.

This chain links TRBV11-1 with TRBJ1-4; perhaps TRBD1 as D (5 bases). CDR3 length: 15 amino acids. Germline lookup yields CDR1 SGHAT and CDR2 FQDESV (reference sequence). Deletions cut 5 bases from V and 8 bases from J, with 18 bases between. This CDR3 is CASSLGEGAREKLFF. DNA of the CDR3: TGTGCCAGCAGCCTAGGCGAAGGGGCAAGAGAAAAACTGTTTTTT.

This chain uses TRBV7-9 with TRBJ1-4; D perhaps matches TRBD1 (5 bases). Germline V gives CDR1 SEHNR, CDR2 FQNEAQ (reference sequence). This CDR3 region has 13 residues. The ends were cut back, 3 bases at V and 10 bases at J, with 12 bases in the middle. The CDR3 reads CASSLDTLGKLFF. In nucleotides, the CDR3 is TGTGCCAGCAGCTTGGACACGCTTGGAAAACTGTTTTTT.

This clone was observed a single time. The chain couples TRBV6-8 to TRBJ2-2, with D unresolved. CDR3 size: 14 residues. V lost 7 bases to trimming and J lost 1 base, with 10 bases between them. Germline values: CDR1 MNHGY, CDR2 SAAAGT. The CDR3 is CASIKARNTGELFF. In DNA form, the CDR3 reads TGTGCCAGCATTAAGGCTAGGAACACCGGGGAGCTGTTTTTT.

CDR3 nucleotide sequence: TGCAGCGTTGATGTCAGGGGACCACGAGGCTACACCTTC. Amino acids: CSVDVRGPRGYTF. The V gene is TRBV29-1, the J gene TRBJ1-2; D is perhaps TRBD1 (6 bases). The CDR3 extends over 13 amino acids. V lost 3 bases, J lost 8 bases, and 16 bases lay in between. Per the germline V gene, CDR1 is SQVTM and CDR2 is ANQGSEA.

This clone was seen only once. The chain recombines TRBV2 with TRBJ2-1; D gene ambiguous. CDR1 is SNHLY and CDR2 is FYNNEI in the germline V gene. The length of the CDR3 is 14 residues. Trimming pared 4 bases from V and 2 bases from J, leaving 9 bases between. The CDR3 is CASSAVAPYNEQFF. The CDR3 DNA follows: TGTGCCAGCAGTGCGGTAGCCCCCTACAATGAGCAGTTCTTC.

The chain joins TRBV2 to TRBJ2-6; TRBD2 agrees at 7 bases. There are 15 residues in the CDR3. The germline V gene encodes CDR1 SNHLY and CDR2 FYNNEI. V lost 6 bases, J lost 0 bases, and 2 bases stayed unmatched. CDR3 in amino acids: CASRGGPSGANVLTF. For the CDR3, the DNA is TGTGCCAGCAGGGGAGGGCCCTCTGGGGCCAACGTCCTGACTTTC. The full variable domain, its missing parts supplied by reference TRBV2 and TRBJ2-6, is EPEVTQTPSHQVTQMGQEVILRCVPISNHLYFYWYRQILGQKVEFLVSFYNNEISEKSEIFDDQFSVERPDGSNFTLKIRSTKLEDSAMYFCASRGGPSGANVLTFGAGSRLTVL.

This clone came up once. This chain connects TRBV27 to TRBJ2-7; 11 bases are shared with TRBD2. The CDR3 loop spans 15 amino acids. The ends lost 10 bases at V and 3 bases at J; junction bases unmatched: 11. Germline V lookup: CDR1 MNHEY, CDR2 SMNVEV (reference sequence). CDR3 coding DNA: TGTGCCACCAGGCGGGGGACTAGCGGTTTCTACGAGCAGTACTTC. Protein sequence: CATRRGTSGFYEQYF.

The chain couples TRBV6-5 to TRBJ2-5; 8 bases fit TRBD1. Per the germline V gene, CDR1 is MNHEY and CDR2 is SVGAGI. CDR3 length equals 12 residues. J lost 5 bases, V lost 8 bases, and 4 bases had no gene match. The CDR3 region has the DNA TGTGCCAGCCAGGGGGCGCCCGAGACCCAGTACTTC. It encodes CASQGAPETQYF.

The chain recombines TRBV12-1 with TRBJ2-7; TRBD1 reflects the table's D call only, with no check against the DNA. TRBV12-1 is labeled a pseudogene. The CDR3 is 14 residues long. Written as DNA, the CDR3 is TGTGCCAGCAGCTTCAGGGTCCCTTCCTACGAGCAGTACTTC. Protein: CASSFRVPSYEQYF.

This sequence joins TRBV7-6 and TRBJ2-7; D is undetermined. The CDR3 loop spans 14 amino acids. V lost 3 bases and J 5 bases, leaving 14 bases between the germline ends. Germline CDR1 and CDR2: SGHVS and FNYEAQ. CDR3 sequence (DNA): TGTGCCAGCAGCTTCACCGTCTCGGCGAACGAGCAGTACTTC. It translates to CASSFTVSANEQYF.

The chain employs TRBV5-6 and TRBJ2-1; 7 bases are a match to TRBD2. Trimming took 4 bases from V and 4 from J; bases not matched to a gene: 11. In germline, CDR1 is SGHDT, CDR2 YYEEEE. The CDR3 extends over 16 amino acids. CDR3 sequence (DNA): TGTGCCAGCAGCCTGGTCCACAGCGGGGAATACAATGAGCAGTTCTTC. The encoded protein is CASSLVHSGEYNEQFF.

V and J are TRBV15 and TRBJ2-7, with TRBD1 matching 10 bases. J was trimmed by 4 bases and V by 5 bases; bases with no gene match: 8. The germline gives CDR1 LNHNV, CDR2 YYDKDF (reference sequence). The CDR3 is 15 amino acids. The CDR3 DNA follows: TGTGCCACCAGCGAGGGACAGGGGCCAGGGTACGAGCAGTACTTC. It is translated as CATSEGQGPGYEQYF.

This chain's CDR3 is CASSETVLSNQPQHF. CDR3 in DNA: TGTGCCAGCAGTGAAACAGTCCTTAGCAATCAGCCCCAGCATTTT. This chain connects TRBV6-1 to TRBJ1-5; D is undetermined. Looked up from germline, CDR1 is MNHNS and CDR2 is SASEGT. Trimming pared 2 bases from V and 0 bases from J, leaving 8 bases between. This CDR3 region has 15 residues.

This clone was found once. V and J are TRBV7-9 and TRBJ2-2; D ambiguous. V was trimmed by 2 bases and J by 7 bases, leaving 5 bases between them. Per the germline V gene, CDR1 is SEHNR and CDR2 is FQNEAQ (reference sequence). The CDR3 has 12 residues. Here the CDR3 DNA reads TGTGCCAGCAGCTTAAGTCACGGGGAGCTGTTTTTT. Its protein product is CASSLSHGELFF.

V is TRBV10-1 and J is TRBJ2-5; the D is unclear. The V end was cut by 0 bases, the J end by 1 base, with 6 bases between. The CDR3 extends over 14 amino acids. Germline CDR1 and CDR2: WNHNN and SYGVQD (reference sequence). CDR3 residues: CASSESPFQETQYF. The CDR3, as DNA: TGCGCCAGCAGTGAGTCGCCGTTCCAAGAGACCCAGTACTTC.

The gene calls are TRBV5-4 and TRBJ2-7; 10 nucleotides align to TRBD2. With V trimmed by 0 bases and J by 2 bases, 5 bases remained unmatched. There are 16 residues in the CDR3. Germline CDR1 reads SGHNT; CDR2 reads YYREEE (reference sequence). CDR3: CASSLASGGRPYEQYF. CDR3 nucleotides: TGTGCCAGCAGCTTGGCTAGCGGGGGACGTCCCTACGAGCAGTACTTC.

The rearrangement links TRBV7-9 to TRBJ2-7; 9 bases line up with TRBD1. CDR1 and CDR2 (germline): SEHNR, FQNEAQ (reference sequence). The V and J ends lost 4 bases and 6 bases, in that order; junction bases with no gene match: 19. The CDR3 contains 18 residues. The CDR3 DNA reads TGTGCCAGCAGCTCCTGGAACGCGGGACAGGGTCTTTATAGCGAGCAGTACTTC. Translated, it gives CASSSWNAGQGLYSEQYF.

This chain uses TRBV5-1 with TRBJ2-3; unclear D gene. Between the trimmed V and J ends, which lost 4 bases and 0 bases, there was a span of 6 bases. Germline V gene lookup returns CDR1 SGHRS and CDR2 YFSETQ. The CDR3 loop spans 13 amino acids. As DNA, the CDR3 is TGCGCCAGCAGCCCAGGCAGCACAGATACGCAGTATTTT. Translated, it gives CASSPGSTDTQYF. The full variable domain, completed using reference TRBV5-1 and TRBJ2-3, is KAGVTQTPRYLIKTRGQQVTLSCSPISGHRSVSWYQQTPGQGLQFLFEYFSETQRNKGNFPGRFSGRQFSNSRSEMNVSTLELGDSALYLCASSPGSTDTQYFGPGTRLTVL.

This chain uses TRBV11-2 with TRBJ2-3; D gene unclear. Germline lookup yields CDR1 SGHAT and CDR2 FQNNGV. V lost 5 bases and J lost 6, with 21 bases in between. The CDR3 contains 16 residues. The CDR3 here is CASSPFASGGIDTQYF. In DNA form, the CDR3 reads TGTGCCAGCAGCCCATTTGCAAGTGGTGGTATTGATACGCAGTATTTT.

The chain joins TRBV10-2 to TRBJ2-7; TRBD1 matches at 9 bases. Trimming took 6 bases from V and 5 from J; bases not matched to a gene: 5. This CDR3 has 13 residues. Looked up from germline, CDR1 is WSHSY and CDR2 is SAAADI. The CDR3 sequence: CASRDRGFDEQYF. CDR3 DNA: TGCGCCAGCAGGGACAGGGGTTTTGACGAGCAGTACTTC.

This clone was seen a few times. The chain combines TRBV14 with TRBJ2-1; 8 positions match TRBD2. CDR3 length: 19 residues. The junction had 16 bases not matched to a gene; V was cut back by 2 bases and J by 4 bases. CDR1 and CDR2 from the germline V gene are SGHDN and FVKESK. CDR3 sequence (DNA): TGTGCCAGCAGCCAACTTCAGGACGTAAGCGGGAGCCTTTACAATGAGCAGTTCTTC. Amino acids: CASSQLQDVSGSLYNEQFF. The full variable domain, completed using reference TRBV14 and TRBJ2-1, is EAGVTQFPSHSVIEKGQTVTLRCDPISGHDNLYWYRRVMGKEIKFLLHFVKESKQDESGMPNNRFLAERTGGTYSTLKVQPAELEDSGVYFCASSQLQDVSGSLYNEQFFGPGTRLTVL.

The rearrangement joins TRBV6-6 to TRBJ2-5, with D unclear. CDR1 MNHNY and CDR2 SVGAGI come from the germline V gene (reference sequence). V was cut by 4 bases and J by 2 bases, with 5 bases left in between. The CDR3 runs 12 residues. CDR3 nucleotides: TGTGCCAGCAGTTCCCAACAAGAGACCCAGTACTTC. It specifies CASSSQQETQYF.

The chain employs TRBV27 and TRBJ2-7; 7 nucleotides match TRBD1. CDR3 length: 16 amino acids. Germline V CDR1 and CDR2: MNHEY, SMNVEV (reference sequence). V was pared by 5 bases and J by 3 bases, with 13 bases of the junction left unmatched. The CDR3 DNA reads TGTGCCAGCAGTAGCTTCCCCGGGACAGTACTCTACGAGCAGTACTTC. Amino acids: CASSSFPGTVLYEQYF.

The chain links TRBV7-2 to TRBJ1-1; 7 bases agree with TRBD1. CDR1 is SGHTA, CDR2 FQGNSA, per germline. Losses at the gene ends were 3 bases for V and 0 bases for J; bases not matched to a gene: 7. The CDR3 totals 16 residues. CDR3 DNA: TGTGCCAGCAGCTTCGGGACAGATAGCATGAACACTGAAGCTTTCTTT. It is translated as CASSFGTDSMNTEAFF.

The chain has TRBV11-2 and TRBJ2-7; maybe TRBD1 (6 bases). The CDR3 consists of 14 residues. The ends were cut back, 5 bases at V and 3 bases at J, with 14 bases in the middle. Germline CDR1 SGHAT, CDR2 FQNNGV. The CDR3 reads CASSIAGENYEQYF. The CDR3 DNA follows: TGTGCCAGCAGCATTGCAGGGGAAAACTACGAGCAGTACTTC. The variable domain in full, completed from reference TRBV11-2 and TRBJ2-7, reads EAGVAQSPRYKIIEKRQSVAFWCNPISGHATLYWYQQILGQGPKLLIQFQNNGVVDDSQLPKDRFSAERLKGVDSTLKIQPAKLEDSAVYLCASSIAGENYEQYFGPGTRLTVT.

The chain recombines TRBV11-2 with TRBJ1-2; no firm D call. Germline lookup yields CDR1 SGHAT and CDR2 FQNNGV. This CDR3 is 13 amino acids long. The ends were cut back, 10 bases at V and 1 base at J, with 13 bases in the middle. CDR3 sequence: CATPGRLNYGYTF. The DNA for the CDR3 is TGTGCCACACCTGGGCGACTTAACTATGGCTACACCTTC.

The rearrangement uses TRBV7-8 and TRBJ2-6, with D possibly being TRBD2 (6 bases). V lost 2 bases to trimming and J lost 2 bases, with 16 bases between them. Germline V gene data show CDR1 as SGHVS and CDR2 as FQNEAQ. CDR3 length equals 18 residues. CDR3 loop: CASSLSPQGGTGANVLTF. The CDR3 DNA sequence: TGTGCCAGCAGCTTATCCCCCCAGGGAGGCACTGGGGCCAACGTCCTGACTTTC.

This chain uses TRBV5-1 with TRBJ2-7; the match to TRBD1 covers 10 bases. The CDR3 sequence is 15 residues long. The germline gives CDR1 SGHRS, CDR2 YFSETQ. The trim removed 4 bases at V and 4 bases at J, leaving 8 bases unmatched. This CDR3 reads CASSPKDRGLYEQYF. The CDR3 DNA reads as TGCGCCAGCAGCCCGAAGGACAGGGGGTTATACGAGCAGTACTTC.